One T cell receptor (beta chain) is described in this entry. This clone's antigen is unknown. Base qualities are not provided; no much larger clone lies one nucleotide away. CDR1 SNHLY and CDR2 FYNNEI were looked up in the germline V gene. The CDR3 sequence holds 13 residues, the cysteine and phenylalanine included. Of all the DNA, just the CDR3 is kept, 39 bases in frame from base 1. V is cut by 8 bases and J by 4 bases, and the space between the germline ends is 14 bases. Healthy HIV-negative adults with no recently reported acute infections or vaccinations were included as donors. Every donor was a Caucasian adult residing in Nashville, Tennessee, USA. CD4+ T cells were enriched through magnetic negative selection, after which naive cells were positively selected on CD45RA and the remaining negative fraction served as the memory subset. Blood was obtained by leukapheresis, after which PBMCs were separated by Ficoll-Histopaque density gradient centrifugation and cryopreserved in liquid nitrogen vapor phase. Analytical flow cytometry was used to check the purity and quantity of each magnetically sorted T cell population. Each sorted fraction had its genomic DNA isolated and then quantified by UV absorbance on a Nanodrop 2000c.

Using the deep immunoSEQ assay, multiplex PCR amplified TCR CDR3 regions from genomic DNA. Extracted genomic DNA from each cell subset was distributed evenly across all wells of several immunoSEQ 96-well plates, and each plate was treated as a replicate. Each replicate PCR for sorted subsets received roughly 0.2 ug genomic DNA, equal to about 30,000 T cell genomes. The purified libraries were quantified using a Qubit 3.0 fluorometer, sized with a Bioanalyzer 2100, and then quantified again using the KAPA Library Quantification kit. Every immunoSEQ 96-well plate was sequenced on a dedicated single-read 150-cycle Illumina NextSeq 550 flow cell. On the study's bioinformatics: Because only junctional sequences without quality scores were contained in the immunoSEQ output, filtering matching that applied to full-length reads could not be performed. To assign V/J genes and CDR3, sequences were annotated against IMGT germline references using PyIR, a Python wrapper for IgBLAST v1.9. Any read was removed if the V/J assignment was weak (E-value above 1e-6), the CDR3 was missing, or the read contained stop codons, out-of-frame junctions, or ambiguous translated residues. V3J clonotypes were defined as sequences sharing an identical inferred V gene, J gene, and CDR3 amino acid sequence. To compute the percentage overlap between repertoires, the number of shared unique clonotypes was divided by the size of the smaller repertoire. Three approaches were used to assess repertoire richness: RTK rarefaction, the Chao1 estimator, and Recon v2.1 estimates of unobserved clonotypes. Generation probabilities for all TCRbeta clonotypes obtained by the gDNA method from a few donors were computed using OLGA. What TCRdb holds here is the immuneACCESS table cut down to in-frame rearrangements. Part of the clones is not present; checked against another copy, under half of the missing clones reflect an unresolved V gene, and the others are unexplained. That table gives V, J and clone size, and the DNA gave D and trimming. The sample data list roughly 1,500,000 clones, and 95% to 99% of these were observed just once. In total, the top ten clones hold approximately 0.45% of the sample.

This specimen belongs to a study of shared clonotypes between healthy human individuals (dated by TCRdb to the early 2020s). Some background on the complete study: A few men and a couple of women, aged 18 to 49 years, made up the cohort. To estimate repertoire size and how much clonotypes are shared between individuals, the study performed deep sequencing of blood TCR repertoires from a few healthy adults. Per donor, three plates each were used for CD4 naive and CD4 memory, two for CD8 naive, and one for CD8 memory. Leukapheresis yielded between about 0.9 and 9 billion PBMCs per donor. To increase sequencing depth and limit assay-specific biases, different laboratories used diverse techniques to prepare libraries and sequence TCR repertoires.

The investigation overall reported the following: The genetic and exposure-history diversity represented was limited by the small number of donors. Naive subsets generally had larger estimated clonotype richness than memory subsets. Incomplete sequencing was indicated by rarefaction of sorted-subset datasets, despite the large sequencing depth. Sampling was restricted to blood, and TCR repertoires in tissues likely differ from the TCR repertoires found in blood. Pairwise subsampling led to the expectation that sequencing depth would affect the degree of clonotype sharing among donors. Higher generation probabilities were observed for clonotypes shared by all four sorted-subset donors than for non-shared clonotypes. About 5% of naive CD4, 3.5% of naive CD8, 2.3% of memory CD4, and approximately 0.39% of memory CD8 clonotypes were shared across several donors.

This receptor chain uses TRBV2 and TRBJ2-5; the best D guess is TRBD2, with 7 bases matching. The sequencing sample was made of naive CD4+ T cells sorted from blood. Read against the paper, the sample's cell subset or site label means: CD45RA+ positively selected. This receptor was taken from a man aged 25 to 40 in good health. The CDR3 protein sequence reads: CASGGGITETQYF. The sequenced DNA is TGTGCCAGCGGCGGGGGCATTACAGAGACCCAGTACTTC.